This TCR beta chain was observed in a study of T-cell memory formation after mild COVID-19. Study background: Clustering of TCRs was largely donor specific.

In regard to this clonotype: Its antigen is not known.

Study-level findings and limits: CD4+ bias marked clones expanding day 15 to 37, unlike balanced contracting clones. Clones which contracted sat mainly in CM and EM if CD4+, and in EMRA if CD8+.

Each CDR3 protein is one row after TCRdb ran MiXCR on the 5' RACE reads. The table shows approximately 490,000 distinct CDR3 sequences, with about 20% occurring only once. The TCR comes from an adult woman who had mild COVID-19 (a few samples of this study predate the infection). Cell type and time point are not known. The sample taken for sequencing was PBMCs or a T cell subset sorted from them (not recorded which).

The CDR3 DNA sequence: TGCGCCAGCAGCCGGGAGCCGGGACTAGCGGGGGGCGACGAGCAGTACTTC. It translates to CASSREPGLAGGDEQYF. The rearrangement links TRBV4-1 to TRBJ2-7, with 15 bases that match TRBD2. Germline assignment: CDR1 MGHRA and CDR2 YSYEKL. This CDR3 region has 17 residues. Trimming took 4 bases from V and 5 from J; bases not matched to a gene: 9.